The clone carrying this T cell receptor (beta chain) was observed a few times. The sample originates from a study of blood T cell repertoires in COVID-19. About the research overall: Sites across the United States, Italy and Spain contributed samples from acute and convalescent COVID-19. PBMCs, B-cell-depleted T cells, or T cells were the source of the cDNA or gDNA that made up the material.

As originally analysed: Counts of nucleated cells, estimated from reference gene primer amplification, were obtained. Generated by immunoSEQ multiplex PCR, the TCRdb table keeps only in-frame clones and is missing some. The V and J calls and the clone size are those of that table, but D and trimming were determined from the DNA. The sample includes approximately 10,000 clones, 71% of them seen just once. With 5 bases removed from V and 5 bases from J, the gap between germline ends came to 18 bases. The CDR3 is made up of 15 amino acids. Germline values: CDR1 MNHEY, CDR2 SVGEGT. In Seattle, patients joined the study during active infection and were tracked longitudinally.

The receptor's source is a man in his fifties or sixties with COVID-19, enrolled during active disease. The source material was peripheral blood. The chain carries TRBV6-2 or TRBV6-3 and TRBJ2-5; tentatively, D is TRBD2 (6 bases). CDR3 DNA: TGTGCCAGCAGTCCCTCGACTAGGGTGGGGGAGACCCAGTACTTC. This translates into CASSPSTRVGETQYF.